Included here is one TCR beta chain sequence, with context. The data derive from a study of T cell changes during pregnancy in multiple sclerosis. Sequenced by immunoSEQ multiplex PCR; TCRdb stores in-frame clones only, minus some. In the table there are roughly 72,000 clones, about 89% of which are singletons. The CDR3 has 12 residues. With 1 base removed from V and 7 bases from J, the gap between germline ends came to 10 bases. CDR1 and CDR2 (germline): GTSNPN, SVGIG (reference sequence). This TCR derives from a female donor in good health, enrolled as a control in a pregnancy study. V is TRBV30 and J is TRBJ1-1; perhaps TRBD1 as D (5 bases). Sequencing used peripheral blood, obtained in the first trimester of pregnancy. The CDR3 reads CAWSEGTGEAFF. Here the CDR3 DNA reads TGTGCCTGGAGTGAGGGAACAGGTGAAGCTTTCTTT. The variable domain in full, completed from reference TRBV30 and TRBJ1-1, reads SQTIHQWPATLVQPVGSPLSLECTVEGTSNPNLYWYRQAAGRGLQLLFYSVGIGQISSEVPQNLSASRPQDRQFILSSKKLLLSDSGFYLCAWSEGTGEAFFGQGTRLTVV.